A single T cell receptor (beta chain) is shown here with its context. Its antigen is undetermined. CDR1 and CDR2 from the germline V gene are LNHDA and SQIVND (reference sequence). The CDR3 runs to 14 residues. The V segment lost 8 bases and the J segment 6 bases; nucleotides outside the gene matches: 8. The record originates from a study of T cell clones after liver transplantation. Whole-study context: Three of eight recipients were HCV-positive; others had non-autoimmune, non-viral indications. Study-level results: Low donor cell numbers restricted donor-reactive repertoire measurement in a couple of subjects.

Here immunoSEQ multiplex PCR was the method, and the copy in TCRdb shows in-frame clones only, minus some. The sample lists 75,000 to 85,000 clones; over 80% were seen once. The origin of this receptor is a human patient who received a liver transplant. Some T cells may originate from the graft donor. The sequences come from CD4+ T cells from blood, collected at the 22-month timepoint. The chain links TRBV19 to TRBJ2-7, with TRBD1 matching over 12 bases. The CDR3 reads CASETGTGGREQYF. Here the CDR3 DNA reads TGTGCCAGTGAGACCGGGACAGGGGGCCGCGAGCAGTACTTC.